This T cell receptor (beta chain) came from a study of blood T cell repertoires in COVID-19. In this sample, this clone turned up a few times. The assay was immunoSEQ multiplex PCR, and TCRdb's table has in-frame clones only and misses some. The sample includes some 140,000 clones, about four fifths of them seen just once. This CDR3 has 14 amino acids. Trimming cost V 1 base and J 1 base, with 9 bases left between them. CDR1 and CDR2 (germline): GTSNPN, SVGIG (reference sequence). The gene calls are TRBV30 and TRBJ2-3, with D maybe TRBD1 (5 bases). The sequenced material came from PBMCs or T cells enriched from blood (not recorded which). The sequence was collected from a man between 35 and 55 years old with acute COVID-19. The CDR3 is CAWSGGVGTDTQYF. DNA for the CDR3: TGTGCCTGGAGTGGGGGCGTCGGCACAGATACGCAGTATTTT.